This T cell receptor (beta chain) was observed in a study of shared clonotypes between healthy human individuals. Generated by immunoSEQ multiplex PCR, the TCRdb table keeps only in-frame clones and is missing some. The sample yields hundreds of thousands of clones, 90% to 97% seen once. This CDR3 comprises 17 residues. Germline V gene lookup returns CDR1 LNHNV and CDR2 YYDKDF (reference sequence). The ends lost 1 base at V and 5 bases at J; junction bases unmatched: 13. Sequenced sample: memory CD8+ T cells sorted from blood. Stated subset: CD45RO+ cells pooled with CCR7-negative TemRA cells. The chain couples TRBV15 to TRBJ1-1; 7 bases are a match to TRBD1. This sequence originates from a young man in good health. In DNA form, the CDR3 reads TGTGCCACCAGCAGAGGTTTTCGAGGGGGCGCTTGGACTGAAGCTTTCTTT. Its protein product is CATSRGFRGGAWTEAFF.